What follows describes a single T cell receptor (beta chain). Clones were sequenced by immunoSEQ multiplex PCR, and TCRdb holds only the in-frame ones, with some missing. The table shows some 100,000 clones, with 70% to 80% occurring only once. V gave up 7 bases and J gave up 0 bases, with 10 bases separating them. The CDR3 is made up of 14 amino acids. Germline assignment: CDR1 MNHEY and CDR2 SVGAGI. The data derive from a study of blood T cell repertoires in COVID-19. Background on the study: Acute and convalescent COVID-19 samples came from the United States, Italy and Spain.

The sample taken for sequencing was peripheral blood. The receptor was isolated from a human donor in a cohort sampled during active COVID-19. The J gene is TRBJ1-3, the V gene TRBV6-5; no definite D call. The CDR3 DNA follows: TGTGCCAGCAATGTTGGGAGCTCTGGAAACACCATATATTTT. Protein: CASNVGSSGNTIYF.